This entry describes one TCR beta chain. These data come from a study of blood T cell repertoires in COVID-19. Background on the study: The origin of the acute and convalescent COVID-19 samples was the United States, Italy and Spain. T cells, B-cell-depleted T cells, or PBMCs supplied cDNA or gDNA.

The authors' processing: Amplification of reference gene primers was used by the study to estimate nucleated cell counts. Only in-frame clones appear in the TCRdb table, and some are missing; sequencing was by immunoSEQ multiplex PCR. Clonal size and the V and J genes are those of that table, whereas D and trimming came from the DNA. The sample consists of about half a million clones, approximately 85% of them appearing once. The sequenced material came from peripheral blood. This sequence was found in a human donor in a cohort sampled during active COVID-19.

The CDR3 reads CASRPGSTGTGELFF. DNA for the CDR3: TGCGCCAGCCGGCCCGGGAGTACGGGCACCGGGGAGCTGTTTTTT. This chain joins TRBV23-1 and TRBJ2-2, with D possibly matching TRBD2 (6 bases). TRBV23-1 is designated an ORF whose function remains uncertain. This CDR3 spans 15 amino acids. V shed 8 bases and J shed 4 bases, with 17 bases lying between them.